This T cell receptor beta chain was found in a study of T cell repertoires in cytomegalovirus infection. Study context: Public TCR beta signatures were indicative of both CMV infection and a matching HLA type.

This clonotype was counted at least ten times. Its specificity is not known. MiXCR, run by TCRdb on the reads, gives a single entry per CDR3 protein. The top ten clones hold over 9% of a sample with roughly 130,000 distinct CDR3 sequences, less than 9.5% of them seen once. V lost 0 bases and J 6 bases, leaving 12 bases between the germline ends. CDR1 and CDR2 (germline): DFQATT, SNEGSKA (reference sequence). This CDR3 is 14 amino acids long. Study-level findings and limits: Ex vivo responses were dominated by HLA-C-restricted CMV-specific TCR beta clonotypes. The cumulative frequency of public TCR beta families distinguished individuals who carried CMV together with the relevant HLA.

This chain connects TRBV20-1 to TRBJ1-5; no clear D. The sequencing input was PBMCs. The sequence came from a human donor in good health (CMV status not recorded). Some clones in this sample may be carry-over from other donors' samples. This CDR3 is CSARDRRGGQPQHF. The CDR3 DNA is TGCAGTGCTAGAGATCGTAGAGGTGGTCAGCCCCAGCATTTT.